The 18 T cell receptor beta chains reported below all come from one sample, sequenced in a study of STAT5B mutations in CD4+ large granular lymphocyte leukemia. Some clones are missing from TCRdb's copy, which holds only in-frame ones; the method was immunoSEQ multiplex PCR. The sample yields fewer than 45,000 clones, 65% to 90% seen once. Sequenced sample: CD4+ T cells from blood buffy coats. These receptors all stem from a human donor in good health.

CDR3 loop: CASSLSGVYNEQFF. The CDR3 DNA reads TGTGCCAGCAGTCTTAGCGGGGTTTACAATGAGCAGTTCTTC. V gene TRBV2 combines with J gene TRBJ2-1; 8 bases are shared with TRBD2. Germline CDR1 and CDR2: SNHLY and FYNNEI. The CDR3 runs 14 residues. J gave up 4 bases and V 5 bases, and 4 bases lay outside the gene matches.

The chain has TRBV7-9 and TRBJ2-2; 8 nucleotides align to TRBD1. CDR3 size: 15 residues. The V segment lost 5 bases and the J segment 5 bases; nucleotides outside the gene matches: 7. Germline CDR1 reads SEHNR; CDR2 reads FQNEAQ (reference sequence). The CDR3 is CASSPHRGETGELFF. The DNA of the CDR3 is TGTGCCAGCAGCCCCCACAGGGGGGAGACCGGGGAGCTGTTTTTT.

Of note for this clone: The sample contains more than one DNA sequence encoding this CDR3. V is TRBV5-6 and J is TRBJ2-7; TRBD2 matches 13 bases. Germline values: CDR1 SGHDT, CDR2 YYEEEE. V was clipped by 4 bases and J by 6 bases; unmatched bases: 7. This CDR3 spans 15 amino acids. CDR3 loop: CASSRGLAGVGEQYF. The CDR3, as DNA: TGTGCCAGCAGCCGCGGACTAGCGGGAGTCGGCGAGCAGTACTTC.

The rearrangement uses TRBV30 and TRBJ2-5, with no clear D. V was shortened by 0 bases and J by 5 bases, with 16 bases between the two germline ends. The germline gives CDR1 GTSNPN, CDR2 SVGIG (reference sequence). This CDR3 spans 15 amino acids. The CDR3 region is CAWSVRAGSRETQYF. The CDR3 nucleotides are TGTGCCTGGAGTGTACGGGCAGGCTCGAGGGAGACCCAGTACTTC.

The chain is built from TRBV4-1 and TRBJ2-1, with 13 bases matching TRBD2. The CDR3 runs to 16 residues. V was clipped by 3 bases and J by 6 bases; unmatched bases: 5. Germline assignment: CDR1 MGHRA and CDR2 YSYEKL. CDR3 sequence: CASSQLGLAGVNEQFF. The CDR3 nucleotides are TGCGCCAGCAGCCAGCTAGGACTAGCGGGAGTCAATGAGCAGTTCTTC.

This clone was counted once. This chain joins TRBV2 and TRBJ1-1, with a possible D match to TRBD1 (5 bases). Germline CDR1 SNHLY, CDR2 FYNNEI. The CDR3 is 15 residues long. The ends were cut back, 6 bases at V and 10 bases at J, with 24 bases in the middle. The DNA for the CDR3 is TGTGCCAGCAGCGCCGGGGACTCCGGTTTCCCGCGAGCTTTCTTT. Protein sequence: CASSAGDSGFPRAFF.

This chain connects TRBV5-6 to TRBJ2-4; 8 bases agree with TRBD1. CDR3 size: 16 residues. Unmatched junction bases numbered 7, after V lost 2 bases and J lost 3 bases. CDR1 SGHDT and CDR2 YYEEEE come from the germline V gene. CDR3 nucleotide sequence: TGTGCCAGCAGCTTAACAGGGGGATTGGGCAAAAACATTCAGTACTTC. It encodes CASSLTGGLGKNIQYF.

The rearrangement joins TRBV6-5 to TRBJ1-2, with D possibly TRBD1 on 5 matching bases. From germline, CDR1 is MNHEY and CDR2 SVGAGI. V lost 0 bases, J lost 1 base, and 9 bases lay in between. This CDR3 spans 15 amino acids. CDR3 nucleotides: TGTGCCAGCAGTTACTCAGGGGCGGATAACTATGGCTACACCTTC. This encodes CASSYSGADNYGYTF.

The chain joins TRBV29-1 to TRBJ2-1; TRBD2 agrees at 10 bases. The CDR3 contains 18 residues. CDR1 SQVTM and CDR2 ANQGSEA come from the germline V gene. Unmatched junction bases numbered 13, after V lost 1 base and J lost 4 bases. The CDR3 sequence is CSVEGYLQLAGRYNEQFF. The DNA for the CDR3 is TGCAGCGTTGAAGGCTACCTACAACTAGCGGGAAGATACAATGAGCAGTTCTTC.

V gene TRBV5-1 combines with J gene TRBJ1-4; D is perhaps TRBD1 (6 bases). Germline CDR1 and CDR2: SGHRS and YFSETQ. V was shortened by 1 base and J by 4 bases, with 8 bases between the two germline ends. The CDR3 contains 14 residues. This CDR3 is CASSLTGFNEKLFF. The CDR3 DNA reads TGCGCCAGCAGCTTGACAGGGTTTAATGAAAAACTGTTTTTT.

A few counts support this clone. This sequence joins TRBV9 and TRBJ1-3; 7 bases line up with TRBD1. This CDR3 has 17 amino acids. In germline, CDR1 is SGDLS, CDR2 YYNGEE. V shed 0 bases, J shed 1 base, and the junction held 7 bases outside the gene matches. The CDR3 loop is CASSVGAQGVSGNTIYF. The DNA for the CDR3 is TGTGCCAGCAGCGTAGGGGCGCAGGGGGTTTCTGGAAACACCATATATTTT.

V and J are TRBV7-9 and TRBJ1-2, with D maybe TRBD1 (5 bases). V was shortened by 1 base and J by 5 bases, with 14 bases between the two germline ends. The CDR3 runs to 15 residues. Germline CDR1 is SEHNR and CDR2 is FQNEAQ (reference sequence). The CDR3, as DNA: TGTGCCAGCAGCTTAGAAGGGCAGGGAAGGTATGGCTACACCTTC. Protein: CASSLEGQGRYGYTF. The complete variable domain, with remaining parts taken from reference TRBV7-9 and TRBJ1-2, reads DTGVSQNPRHKITKRGQNVTFRCDPISEHNRLYWYRQTLGQGPEFLTYFQNEAQLEKSRLLSDRFSAERPKGSFSTLEIQRTEQGDSAMYLCASSLEGQGRYGYTFGSGTRLTVV.

The gene calls are TRBV2 and TRBJ2-2; 10 bases are a match to TRBD1. Trimming removed 6 bases from V and 7 bases from J; junction bases left unmatched: 5. Germline assignment: CDR1 SNHLY and CDR2 FYNNEI. CDR3 length: 14 amino acids. Here the CDR3 DNA reads TGTGCCAGCAGGACAGGGGGCGCGGGCGGGGAGCTGTTTTTT. It is translated as CASRTGGAGGELFF.

The chain carries TRBV6-6 and TRBJ1-5; D may be TRBD1 (6 bases). V was clipped by 4 bases and J by 0 bases, with 10 bases between them. The CDR3 sequence is 15 residues long. Per the germline V gene, CDR1 is MNHNY and CDR2 is SVGAGI (reference sequence). The CDR3 spells CASSLAGVSNQPQHF. The CDR3 nucleotides read TGTGCCAGCAGTTTGGCAGGGGTTAGCAATCAGCCCCAGCATTTT.

The chain couples TRBV19 to TRBJ1-4; no reliable D call. CDR1 LNHDA and CDR2 SQIVND come from the germline V gene (reference sequence). The CDR3 runs to 14 residues. Trimming stripped 7 bases from V and 0 bases from J, with 9 bases between. CDR3 sequence reads: CASTHSSTNEKLFF. CDR3 coding DNA: TGTGCCAGTACACACTCTTCAACTAATGAAAAACTGTTTTTT.

This chain connects TRBV9 to TRBJ2-6; a weak D match, TRBD2 (6 bases). CDR3 length equals 17 residues. Germline V gene sequence: CDR1 SGDLS, CDR2 YYNGEE. V was trimmed by 4 bases and J by 1 base, leaving 15 bases between them. CDR3 loop: CASSRGIGLSGANVLTF. The CDR3 nucleotides read TGTGCCAGCAGCAGGGGTATTGGACTATCTGGGGCCAACGTCCTGACTTTC.

The chain uses TRBV28 and TRBJ2-3; TRBD2 aligns across 11 bases. Looked up from germline, CDR1 is MDHEN and CDR2 is SYDVKM. With 5 bases clipped from V and 6 bases from J, the junction kept 7 bases outside the gene matches. There are 15 residues in the CDR3. DNA of the CDR3: TGTGCCAGCAGTCCCTCGGGACTAGCGGTCGATACGCAGTATTTT. It codes for CASSPSGLAVDTQYF.

This clone has a handful of counts. This rearrangement joins TRBV9 to TRBJ1-4, with TRBD1 identical over 9 bases. Per germline, CDR1 SGDLS and CDR2 YYNGEE. This CDR3 is 16 amino acids long. V was pared by 3 bases and J by 3 bases, with 6 bases of the junction left unmatched. CDR3 amino acids: CASSADWTGANEKLFF. CDR3 nucleotide sequence: TGTGCCAGCAGCGCGGACTGGACAGGGGCTAATGAAAAACTGTTTTTT.